This paragraph reports one T cell receptor beta chain. This clonotype was seen repeatedly, ten times or more. Its antigen remains unidentified. The record has no base qualities; no much larger clone is one base away. V sheds 7 bases and J sheds 0 bases, leaving 12 bases between their ends. The CDR3, from cysteine to phenylalanine, totals 14 residues. This entry keeps only the CDR3 DNA: 42 bases, framed from base 1. Libraries were built with multiplex PCR. TCRdb shows the sequencer as Illumina HiSeq 4000. TCR beta libraries were built with iRepertoire HTBI primers and Arm-PCR amplification of CDR3 regions. Gel purification was performed on PCR products prior to sequencing. The original pipeline was this. A total of some 65 TRBV and under 15 TRBJ segments were identified across samples and were used for gene usage analysis of CDR3 amino acid clonotypes. COPE and FqMerger were used to merge the filtered high-quality paired reads into contigs. BLAST was used to align contigs to the IMGT TRBV, TRBD and TRBJ reference genes, and CDR3 was defined following IMGT. Clonotypes above 0.1% frequency were classified as highly expanded clones. Shannon entropy served as the measure of repertoire diversity, while the Gini coefficient captured V-J evenness. Public clonotypes were defined as clonotypes shared by more than one individual. The raw public data were reprocessed by TCRdb itself: fastp quality trimming at Q25, MiXCR clonotype calling, in-frame beta chains only. Every CDR3 protein is listed once, alongside the most common genes and DNA of its rows. TCRdb's processing, not the authors', yielded these V and J calls. This sample has some 600,000 distinct CDR3 sequences in its table, and roughly a sixth of those were observed once. Of the sample, around 12% falls within the top ten clones.

The data stem from a study of regulatory T cells in long-lasting Graves disease (dated by TCRdb to the early 2020s). Describing the broader study: In the newly diagnosed Graves' disease group, patients had been taking antithyroid drugs for less than 3 months. Persistent Graves' disease patients were compared with newly diagnosed Graves' disease patients by peripheral blood TCR sequencing and RNA sequencing. The study was registered as a clinical trial and conducted in China. A total of roughly 33 samples were covered by TCR sequencing, comprising about 13 persistent and 20 or so newly diagnosed Graves' disease patients. The paper's findings and limits, for the study overall: Compared with newly diagnosed patients, persistent Graves' disease patients had lower TCR Shannon entropy and fewer highly expanded clones, which suggests clonal expansion. TRBV28, TRBJ1-2 and TRBJ2-5 were preferentially used in persistent disease, while TRBV20-1 and TRBJ2-1 were favored in newly diagnosed disease. The authors acknowledged the small sample size as a limitation that may reduce accuracy. Sequencing and analysis were limited to the TCR beta chain. Persistent patients shared more public clonotypes among themselves (fewer than 3,000) than newly diagnosed patients did (over 900). Because the primary lesion, thyroid tissue, could not be accessed, the study looked at peripheral blood alone.

Explained via the paper, the time point label denotes: newly diagnosed GD, antithyroid drugs for less than 3 months. For both TCR sequencing and RNA sequencing, RNA was extracted from PBMCs using TRIzol. The diagnosis of Graves' disease followed American Thyroid Association guidelines. Recruitment of patients was carried out at an endocrinology department in Xi'an, China. Each patient gave approximately 10 milliliters of peripheral blood, collected in an EDTA anticoagulant tube. Ficoll Paque Plus density gradient separation was used to isolate PBMCs, and no additional T cell sorting was done. An Agilent 2100 Bioanalyzer and agarose gel were used to assess RNA quality, and a NanoDrop 2000 was used to measure RNA concentration. This sample was shared with a second study, whose subject was T cells in Graves' hyperthyroidism and ophthalmopathy. As the second study states: Stable Graves' hyperthyroidism was defined as no progression to ophthalmopathy during 18 months of follow-up. Hyperthyroidism patients were aged 18 to 65 years and newly diagnosed, with disease duration of less than 2 months. Any patient with an uncontrolled infection, another autoimmune disease, pregnancy or lactation was excluded. Diagnoses were established on the basis of clinical symptoms, serum thyroxine and TRAb, thyroid ultrasound, and orbital computed tomography. The TCR CDR3 was subjected to a first round of RT-PCR using the HTBI primer set and the Qiagen OneStep RT-PCR kit. Most expanded thyroid clonotypes (frequency above 0.001) were also detected in blood, suggesting blood repertoires may reflect thyroid immune responses. A model built on a 13 V-J signature distinguished ophthalmopathy from stable hyperthyroidism, reaching about 88% sensitivity and 81.08% specificity in cross-validation and 80%/75% in testing. In validation, the model predicted progression to ophthalmopathy a median of around 6.5 months before onset, with roughly 70% sensitivity and almost 75% specificity. To identify TCR V-J signatures that set the groups apart, the researchers used a discovery cohort of 90 to 100 patients, made up of roughly 40 with Graves' ophthalmopathy and some 58 with stable Graves' hyperthyroidism. Prospective prediction of ophthalmopathy was tested in an independent validation cohort of fewer than 20 hyperthyroidism patients and 17 patients who later progressed to ophthalmopathy. For training and testing, the 110 or so patients in the discovery cohort were randomly divided in a 7:3 ratio. Thyroid tissue and blood T-cell repertoires from six Graves' hyperthyroidism patients were also compared in the study. Following sampling, methimazole starting at 30 mg daily was given to hyperthyroidism patients, and high-dose intravenous methylprednisolone was given to ophthalmopathy patients. A second multiplex PCR round built the libraries, followed by size selection and purification. The libraries were sequenced on an Illumina HiSeq2000 using paired-end 100 bp reads. SOAPnuke was used to process the raw data, with reads discarded if the reads contained adapters or uncalled bases, had a mean Phred below 15, or lacked an exact constant-primer or identifier match. COPE v1.2.5 was used to merge the high-quality paired reads, and each unique nucleotide sequence was defined as a clonotype. MiTCR v1.1 was used to align clonotypes to the IMGT TRBV, TRBD and TRBJ reference segments. Analysis was restricted to V-J combinations with a frequency above 0.0001, which covered over 98% of repertoires. The TCS score was defined as F50 (clonal expansion) divided by E x V (chaos), with BLOSUM62-based TCRdist calculated between CDR3 peptides within each V-J. Welch's t-statistics and random forest reduced 500 to 550 V-J features to around 14, which were used in a naive Bayes classifier (R e1071). Sample size was not statistically predetermined, and blinding of investigators to group allocation was not performed. The paper reports TCR Vbeta CDR3 sequencing of 130 to 150 peripheral blood samples: over 40 ophthalmopathy, approximately 74 hyperthyroidism and around 17 progressor patients.

The V and J genes are TRBV12-3 or TRBV12-4 and TRBJ1-2, with no confidently assigned D gene. This sequence was found in a man in his late teens or twenties with Graves disease. Donor details come from another sample of the same person, matched by shared clones. Sequenced material: peripheral blood mononuclear cells (PBMCs), taken at new diagnosis, from a patient treated with antithyroid drugs. The CDR3: CASTPIQTNYGYTF. The nucleotides read TGTGCCAGCACCCCTATACAGACTAACTATGGCTACACCTTC.